This TCR beta chain emerged from a study of shared clonotypes between healthy human individuals. In the naive CD8 group, cells lacked CD45RO and were positively selected for CCR7, so terminally differentiated effector memory CD45RA+ cells were left out. Clones were read by immunoSEQ multiplex PCR, and TCRdb kept only the in-frame ones, dropping some. Of some 2,100,000 clones in the sample, about 93% were seen once. This CDR3 has 15 amino acids. Germline V gene lookup returns CDR1 SGHDT and CDR2 YYEEEE. V lost 2 bases, J lost 2 bases, and 13 bases lay in between. Sequences were obtained from naive CD8+ T cells from PBMCs. This sequence originates from a young man in good health. Some clones in this sample may be carry-over from other donors' samples. The chain employs TRBV5-6 and TRBJ2-5; D not certain. The CDR3 region has the DNA TGTGCCAGCAGCTTTTTGGTGTCGGCTCAAGAGACCCAGTACTTC. Residues: CASSFLVSAQETQYF. The full variable domain, its missing parts supplied by reference TRBV5-6 and TRBJ2-5, is DAGVTQSPTHLIKTRGQQVTLRCSPKSGHDTVSWYQQALGQGPQFIFQYYEEEERQRGNFPDRFSGHQFPNYSSELNVNALLLGDSALYLCASSFLVSAQETQYFGPGTRLLVL.